This T cell receptor (beta chain) was profiled in a study of blood T cell repertoires in COVID-19. Produced via immunoSEQ multiplex PCR; TCRdb's table is partial and in-frame only. In the table there are over 150,000 clones, roughly 84% of which are singletons. Trimming at V came to 0 bases and at J to 5 bases, leaving 5 bases not matched to a gene. Germline CDR1 SGDLS, CDR2 YYNGEE. The CDR3 extends over 15 amino acids. The sequenced sample consisted of peripheral blood. The source of this sequence is a man aged 50-60 years with COVID-19, enrolled during active disease. V gene TRBV9 combines with J gene TRBJ2-5; 9 bases map to TRBD2. Written as DNA, the CDR3 is TGTGCCAGCAGCGTAGTAGCGGGAGTGGGGGAGACCCAGTACTTC. This sequence encodes CASSVVAGVGETQYF.